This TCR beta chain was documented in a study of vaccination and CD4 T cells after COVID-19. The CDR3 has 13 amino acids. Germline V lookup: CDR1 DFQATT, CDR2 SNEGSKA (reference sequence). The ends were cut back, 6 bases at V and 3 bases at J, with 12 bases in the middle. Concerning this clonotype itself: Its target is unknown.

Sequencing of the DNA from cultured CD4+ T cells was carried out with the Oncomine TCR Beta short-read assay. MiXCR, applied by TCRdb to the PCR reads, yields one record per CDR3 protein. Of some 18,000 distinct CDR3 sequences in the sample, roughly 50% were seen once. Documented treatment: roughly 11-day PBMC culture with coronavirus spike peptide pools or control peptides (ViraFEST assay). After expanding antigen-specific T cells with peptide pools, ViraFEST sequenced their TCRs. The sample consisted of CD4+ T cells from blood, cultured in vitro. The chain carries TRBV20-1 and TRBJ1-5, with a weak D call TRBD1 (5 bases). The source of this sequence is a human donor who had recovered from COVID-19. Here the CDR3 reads CSAGAGLNQPQHF. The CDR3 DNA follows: TGCAGTGCCGGGGCAGGGCTCAATCAGCCCCAGCATTTT.